The 14 T cell receptor beta chains reported below all come from one sample, sequenced in a study of T cell responses to AZD1222 COVID-19 vaccine. Here immunoSEQ multiplex PCR was the method, and the copy in TCRdb shows in-frame clones only, minus some. Here the sample spans over 200,000 clones, approximately 94% being singletons. Source: peripheral blood, taken 28 days after the second dose of the MenACWY control vaccine. These receptors were obtained from an adult who received the MenACWY meningococcal vaccine as a control.

The chain uses TRBV28 and TRBJ1-3, with 9 bases fitting TRBD1. The J segment lost 3 bases and the V segment lost 2 bases, leaving 8 bases of the junction unmatched. CDR3 length equals 17 residues. Germline V CDR1 and CDR2: MDHEN, SYDVKM. The CDR3 spells CASSLVDRGWDGNTIYF. The CDR3 nucleotides are TGTGCCAGCAGTTTAGTCGACAGGGGGTGGGATGGAAACACCATATATTTT.

The chain combines TRBV5-1 with TRBJ1-3, with D possibly being TRBD1 (5 bases). The CDR3 contains 14 residues. In germline, CDR1 is SGHRS, CDR2 YFSETQ. Deletions cut 2 bases from V and 1 base from J, with 7 bases between. CDR3 residues: CASSFGASGNTIYF. As DNA, the CDR3 is TGCGCCAGCAGCTTCGGGGCTTCTGGAAACACCATATATTTT.

The CDR3: CASSDGTGGSGTEAFF. The DNA for the CDR3 is TGTGCCAGCAGTGACGGGACAGGGGGTTCGGGGACTGAAGCTTTCTTT. The rearrangement joins TRBV6-2 or TRBV6-3 to TRBJ1-1; TRBD1 agrees at 11 bases. This CDR3 is built from 16 residues. V was clipped by 5 bases and J by 5 bases; unmatched bases: 10. Germline V gene lookup returns CDR1 MNHEY and CDR2 SVGEGT.

The genes are TRBV19 and TRBJ2-6, with D unresolved. Between the trimmed V and J ends, which lost 10 bases and 3 bases, there was a span of 13 bases. Germline assignment: CDR1 LNHDA and CDR2 SQIVND (reference sequence). This CDR3 has 14 amino acids. For the CDR3, the DNA is TGTGCCACTCGCCAAGCAGGTGGGGCCAACGTCCTGACTTTC. This codes for CATRQAGGANVLTF.

The sample holds one count of this clone. The genes are TRBV27 and TRBJ2-7; a possible D gene is TRBD1 (5 bases). There are 12 residues in the CDR3. V was shortened by 3 bases and J by 6 bases, with 9 bases between the two germline ends. From germline, CDR1 is MNHEY and CDR2 SMNVEV (reference sequence). CDR3 nucleotides: TGTGCCAGCAGTTTGAAAGGGGCCGAGCAGTACTTC. Amino acid sequence: CASSLKGAEQYF.

This sequence joins TRBV5-1 and TRBJ2-7; 9 nucleotides agree with TRBD2. CDR1 SGHRS and CDR2 YFSETQ come from the germline V gene. V shed 4 bases, J shed 4 bases, and the junction held 6 bases outside the gene matches. The CDR3 has 14 amino acids. The CDR3 protein is CASSLGTSFYEQYF. The CDR3 DNA is TGCGCCAGCAGCCTCGGGACTAGCTTTTACGAGCAGTACTTC.

CDR3 protein: CASSARGRPSEQFF. CDR3 DNA: TGTGCCAGCAGCGCTCGCGGGAGACCCTCTGAGCAGTTCTTC. V is TRBV9 and J is TRBJ2-1; 7 bases align to TRBD2. The trim removed 3 bases at V and 9 bases at J, leaving 9 bases unmatched. Germline assignment: CDR1 SGDLS and CDR2 YYNGEE. The CDR3 has 14 amino acids.

This chain connects TRBV18 to TRBJ1-1; 7 bases match TRBD1. This CDR3 has 15 amino acids. Germline CDR1 and CDR2: KGHSH and LQKENI. The V gene end was trimmed by 2 bases and the J gene end by 3 bases; junction bases not matched to a gene: 6. The CDR3 coding sequence is TGTGCCAGCTCACCATACAGGGGTGGGGACACTGAAGCTTTCTTT. Translation: CASSPYRGGDTEAFF.

The CDR3 bases are TGTGCCAGCAGTCCATCAGGGGAAAGGGGCAATCAGCCCCAGCATTTT. Its translation: CASSPSGERGNQPQHF. This chain uses TRBV27 with TRBJ1-5, with D maybe TRBD1 (6 bases). CDR1 MNHEY and CDR2 SMNVEV come from the germline V gene (reference sequence). The V gene lost 5 bases and the J gene lost 2 bases, with 16 bases spanning the gap. The CDR3 runs 16 residues.

This chain uses TRBV12-3 or TRBV12-4 with TRBJ1-2; unclear D gene. The CDR3 is 12 residues long. The V and J ends lost 6 bases and 3 bases respectively, with 8 bases between them. DNA for the CDR3: TGTGCCAGCAGCCGACAAGACTATGGCTACACCTTC. Its protein product is CASSRQDYGYTF.

In its sample, this clone was seen once. The chain combines TRBV6-1 with TRBJ2-1, with 8 bases aligning to TRBD1. The V and J ends lost 3 bases and 8 bases, in that order; junction bases with no gene match: 12. The germline V gene has CDR1 MNHNS and CDR2 SASEGT. CDR3 length: 16 amino acids. The chain's CDR3 is CASSDPPRQGAHEQFF. For the CDR3, the DNA is TGTGCCAGCAGTGACCCCCCCCGGCAGGGGGCACATGAGCAGTTCTTC.

The chain carries TRBV15 and TRBJ2-1; no definite D call. CDR3 length: 16 residues. Germline loops: CDR1 LNHNV, CDR2 YYDKDF (reference sequence). V was pared by 0 bases and J by 0 bases, with 9 bases between. CDR3 in amino acids: CATSRDLLSSYNEQFF. In DNA form, the CDR3 reads TGTGCCACCAGCAGAGACTTACTTTCCTCCTACAATGAGCAGTTCTTC.

The rearrangement joins TRBV29-1 to TRBJ2-7, with 11 bases fitting TRBD1. Germline V gives CDR1 SQVTM, CDR2 ANQGSEA. This CDR3 contains 14 residues. Trimming at V came to 6 bases and at J to 2 bases, leaving 6 bases not matched to a gene. The CDR3 DNA sequence: TGCAGCGTCACGGGACAGGGGGATACCTACGAGCAGTACTTC. Translated: CSVTGQGDTYEQYF.

As DNA, the CDR3 is TGTGCCAGCAGTTATAGCGGGGGACGATACGAGCAGTACTTC. Amino acid sequence: CASSYSGGRYEQYF. The rearrangement joins TRBV6-2 or TRBV6-3 to TRBJ2-7, with 9 bases aligning to TRBD2. Germline V gene sequence: CDR1 MNHEY, CDR2 SVGEGT. This CDR3 comprises 14 residues. J gave up 4 bases and V 3 bases, and 4 bases lay outside the gene matches.